These 18 T cell receptor beta chains share one sample of origin, sequenced in a study of blood T cell repertoires in COVID-19 (dated by TCRdb to 2018 to 2021). Library preparation was by the immunoSEQ multiplex PCR assay. In its TCRdb copy, this immuneACCESS table keeps in-frame sequences only and misses some clones. Where compared with another copy, unresolved V genes explain less than half of these, and the others have no known cause. Present in this sample are some 200,000 clones, 80% to 90% of which were seen just once. The top ten constitute 2% to 2.5% of the sample. The specimen was peripheral blood. The receptors stem from a woman aged 50 to 65 with acute or convalescent COVID-19.

The V call is TRBV9, the J call TRBJ2-1; the match to TRBD2 covers 7 bases. The germline V gene encodes CDR1 SGDLS and CDR2 YYNGEE. Losses at the gene ends were 4 bases for V and 2 bases for J; bases not matched to a gene: 9. This CDR3 region has 16 residues. The CDR3 protein is CASSPLRGVPYNEQFF. The CDR3 DNA sequence: TGTGCCAGCAGCCCACTACGGGGGGTCCCCTACAATGAGCAGTTCTTC. Variable domain in full (rest from reference TRBV9 and TRBJ2-1): DSGVTQTPKHLITATGQRVTLRCSPRSGDLSVYWYQQSLDQGLQFLIQYYNGEERAKGNILERFSAQQFPDLHSELNLSSLELGDSALYFCASSPLRGVPYNEQFFGPGTRLTVL.

The chain is built from TRBV7-8 and TRBJ1-3; 8 nucleotides agree with TRBD1. This CDR3 region has 16 residues. From germline, CDR1 is SGHVS and CDR2 FQNEAQ. The V segment lost 5 bases and the J segment 2 bases; nucleotides outside the gene matches: 8. CDR3 sequence: CASSRLDRGPGNTIYF. The CDR3, as DNA: TGTGCCAGCAGCCGTCTTGACAGGGGCCCTGGAAACACCATATATTTT.

The V and J genes are TRBV11-2 and TRBJ2-1, with D perhaps matching TRBD2 (6 bases). Germline V gives CDR1 SGHAT, CDR2 FQNNGV. Between the trimmed V and J ends, which lost 5 bases and 3 bases, there was a span of 11 bases. The length of the CDR3 is 14 residues. The CDR3 coding sequence is TGTGCCAGCAGCCTAGGACTATTCTACAATGAGCAGTTCTTC. This translates into CASSLGLFYNEQFF. Combining the CDR3 with reference TRBV11-2 and TRBJ2-1 gives the whole variable domain EAGVAQSPRYKIIEKRQSVAFWCNPISGHATLYWYQQILGQGPKLLIQFQNNGVVDDSQLPKDRFSAERLKGVDSTLKIQPAKLEDSAVYLCASSLGLFYNEQFFGPGTRLTVL.

The chain employs TRBV19 and TRBJ2-2, with D perhaps matching TRBD1 (5 bases). The CDR3 totals 12 residues. Per germline, CDR1 LNHDA and CDR2 SQIVND (reference sequence). The CDR3: CATQGNTGELFF. CDR3 coding DNA: TGTGCGACGCAGGGTAACACCGGGGAGCTGTTTTTT.

V is TRBV23-1 and J is TRBJ1-6, with TRBD1 as a possible D gene (6 bases). TRBV23-1 is known as an ORF, though its function is uncertain. Trimming took off 8 bases at V and 0 bases at J, with 11 bases between the two ends. This CDR3 is 15 amino acids long. Here the CDR3 reads CASGNRDSYNSPLHF. CDR3 DNA: TGCGCCAGCGGCAACAGGGACTCCTATAATTCACCCCTCCACTTT.

J is TRBJ2-3 and V is TRBV5-4, with D tentatively TRBD1 (5 bases). The germline V gene has CDR1 SGHNT and CDR2 YYREEE (reference sequence). Deletions cut 2 bases from V and 7 bases from J, with 11 bases between. The CDR3 runs to 13 residues. The CDR3 here is CASSLRQSNTQYF. In DNA form, the CDR3 reads TGTGCCAGCAGCTTAAGACAGAGCAATACGCAGTATTTT.

The J gene is TRBJ2-7, the V gene TRBV1; whether TRBD2, the table's D call, matches the DNA was not checked. TRBV1 is noted as a pseudogene. CDR3 length: 16 residues. The CDR3 nucleotides read TGCACCAGCAGCCAAGGCTGGCGGGGAGAATCCTACGAGCAGTACTTC. This encodes CTSSQGWRGESYEQYF.

V gene TRBV7-2 combines with J gene TRBJ2-7, with 8 bases that match TRBD2. V was pared by 1 base and J by 6 bases, with 20 bases of the junction left unmatched. This CDR3 is built from 19 residues. From germline, CDR1 is SGHTA and CDR2 FQGNSA. The CDR3 nucleotides are TGTGCCAGCAGCTTAGTAGCGGGACTTGGGGTATTGGGGCATCTCGAGCAGTACTTC. This sequence encodes CASSLVAGLGVLGHLEQYF.

The gene calls are TRBV24-1 and TRBJ2-1; D is possibly TRBD2 (6 bases). V was shortened by 1 base and J by 1 base, with 7 bases between the two germline ends. Germline V CDR1 and CDR2: KGHDR, SFDVKD. This CDR3 spans 15 amino acids. The CDR3 sequence: CATSDFAGSYNEQFF. CDR3 sequence (DNA): TGTGCCACCAGTGATTTTGCGGGATCCTACAATGAGCAGTTCTTC.

In this sample, this clone turned up once. This chain links TRBV4-3 with TRBJ1-4; no firm D call. This CDR3 has 16 amino acids. Germline V gene data show CDR1 as LGHNA and CDR2 as YSLEER. Deletions cut 0 bases from V and 7 bases from J, with 15 bases between. The CDR3 DNA reads as TGCGCCAGCAGCCAAGATCATGGAACGGGGAGTGAAAAACTGTTTTTT. This sequence encodes CASSQDHGTGSEKLFF.

The chain joins TRBV6-5 to TRBJ2-3; 7 bases are shared with TRBD1. CDR3 length: 13 residues. With 7 bases clipped from V and 9 bases from J, the junction kept 10 bases outside the gene matches. The germline V gene encodes CDR1 MNHEY and CDR2 SVGAGI. CDR3 region: CASTKQGVETQYF. The CDR3 nucleotides read TGTGCCAGCACCAAGCAGGGGGTGGAAACGCAGTATTTT.

V usage is TRBV9 and J usage is TRBJ2-7; TRBD1 matches 12 bases. Germline values: CDR1 SGDLS, CDR2 YYNGEE. The CDR3 extends over 16 amino acids. Trimming removed 4 bases from V and 7 bases from J; junction bases left unmatched: 12. CDR3 in DNA: TGTGCCAGCAGCCCGAGGGACAGGGGGCGATCTGGGGAGCAGTACTTC. It specifies CASSPRDRGRSGEQYF.

This clone was counted only a few times. The genes are TRBV19 and TRBJ1-6; 8 bases line up with TRBD1. The CDR3 contains 13 residues. CDR1 LNHDA and CDR2 SQIVND come from the germline V gene (reference sequence). J gave up 8 bases and V 7 bases, and 4 bases lay outside the gene matches. CDR3 region: CASKDRGHSPLHF. DNA for the CDR3: TGTGCCAGTAAAGACAGGGGTCATTCACCCCTCCACTTT.

V gene TRBV7-9 combines with J gene TRBJ2-7; D remains unclear. CDR1 and CDR2 from the germline V gene are SEHNR and FQNEAQ (reference sequence). The CDR3 runs to 12 residues. V was clipped by 5 bases and J by 4 bases, with 9 bases between them. CDR3 DNA: TGTGCCAGCAGCCCGACACCGTACGAGCAGTACTTC. Amino acids: CASSPTPYEQYF. The entire variable domain, with the rest obtained from reference TRBV7-9 and TRBJ2-7, is as follows: DTGVSQNPRHKITKRGQNVTFRCDPISEHNRLYWYRQTLGQGPEFLTYFQNEAQLEKSRLLSDRFSAERPKGSFSTLEIQRTEQGDSAMYLCASSPTPYEQYFGPGTRLTVT.

V and J are TRBV6-5 and TRBJ2-3; 7 bases are a match to TRBD1. The germline CDR1 and CDR2 sequences are MNHEY and SVGAGI. There are 14 residues in the CDR3. The V segment lost 6 bases and the J segment 4 bases; nucleotides outside the gene matches: 7. In nucleotides, the CDR3 is TGTGCCAGCAGACTGACAGGGAACGCAGATACGCAGTATTTT. Protein: CASRLTGNADTQYF.

This clone was observed once. The CDR3 sequence is CASSQDRATDTQYF. DNA of the CDR3: TGCGCCAGCAGCCAAGATCGAGCCACAGATACGCAGTATTTT. The genes are TRBV4-3 and TRBJ2-3; D remains unclear. V was shortened by 0 bases and J by 2 bases, with 6 bases between the two germline ends. Germline V gives CDR1 LGHNA, CDR2 YSLEER. This CDR3 has 14 residues.

The chain joins TRBV12-5 to TRBJ1-5; D unresolved. With 7 bases removed from V and 6 bases from J, the gap between germline ends came to 10 bases. The germline CDR1 and CDR2 sequences are LGHNT and FRNRAP. The CDR3 totals 12 residues. The CDR3 here is CASVFPSQPQHF. CDR3 DNA: TGTGCTAGTGTTTTTCCCAGTCAGCCCCAGCATTTT.

This clone was seen a few times. The chain joins TRBV27 to TRBJ1-4, with D uncertain. Trimming pared 5 bases from V and 3 bases from J, leaving 16 bases between. CDR1 and CDR2 (germline): MNHEY, SMNVEV (reference sequence). The CDR3 covers 16 residues. The DNA for the CDR3 is TGTGCCAGCAGTCCTCGCCTAACCCTCCCTAATGAAAAACTGTTTTTT. Translating it yields CASSPRLTLPNEKLFF.